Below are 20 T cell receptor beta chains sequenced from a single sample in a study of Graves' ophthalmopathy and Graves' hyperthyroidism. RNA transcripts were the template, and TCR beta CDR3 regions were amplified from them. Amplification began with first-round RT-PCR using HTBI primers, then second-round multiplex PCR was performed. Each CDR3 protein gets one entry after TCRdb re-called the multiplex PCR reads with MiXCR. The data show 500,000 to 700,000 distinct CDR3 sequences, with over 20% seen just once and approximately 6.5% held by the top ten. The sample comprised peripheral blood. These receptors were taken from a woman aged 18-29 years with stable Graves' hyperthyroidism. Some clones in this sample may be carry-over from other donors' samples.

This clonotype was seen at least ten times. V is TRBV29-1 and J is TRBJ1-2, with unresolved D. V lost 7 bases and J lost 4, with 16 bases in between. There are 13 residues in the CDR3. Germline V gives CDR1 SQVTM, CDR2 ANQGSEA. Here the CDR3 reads CSALTRFGYGYTF. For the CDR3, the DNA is TGCAGCGCACTGACCAGGTTTGGCTATGGCTACACCTTC.

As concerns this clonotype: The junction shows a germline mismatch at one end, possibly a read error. The CDR3 coding sequence is TGTGCCAGCACCTCTTTCAGTACCCCGGAGGATTTGAGCTTT. Residues: CASTSFSTPEDLSF. The chain has TRBV12-3 or TRBV12-4 and TRBJ1-1; the D is unclear. The CDR3 has 14 amino acids.

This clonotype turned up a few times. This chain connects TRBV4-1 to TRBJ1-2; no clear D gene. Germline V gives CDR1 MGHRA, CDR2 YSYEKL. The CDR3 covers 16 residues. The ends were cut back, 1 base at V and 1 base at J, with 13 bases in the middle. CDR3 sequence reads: CASSQGPGMFNYGYTF. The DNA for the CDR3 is TGCGCCAGCAGCCAAGGTCCGGGGATGTTTAACTATGGCTACACCTTC.

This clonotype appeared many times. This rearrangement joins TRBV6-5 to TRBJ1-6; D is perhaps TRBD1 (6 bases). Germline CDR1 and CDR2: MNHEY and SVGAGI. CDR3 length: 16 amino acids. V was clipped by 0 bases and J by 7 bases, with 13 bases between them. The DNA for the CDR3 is TGTGCCAGCAGTTACTCGATGGGAACAGGGAATTCACCCCTCCACTTT. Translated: CASSYSMGTGNSPLHF.

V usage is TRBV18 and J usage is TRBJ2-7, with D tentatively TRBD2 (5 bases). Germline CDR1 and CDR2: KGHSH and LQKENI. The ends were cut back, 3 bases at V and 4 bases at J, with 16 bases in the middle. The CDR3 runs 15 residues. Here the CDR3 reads CASSPRSEGFYEQYF. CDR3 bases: TGTGCCAGCTCACCGAGGAGTGAGGGATTTTACGAGCAGTACTTC.

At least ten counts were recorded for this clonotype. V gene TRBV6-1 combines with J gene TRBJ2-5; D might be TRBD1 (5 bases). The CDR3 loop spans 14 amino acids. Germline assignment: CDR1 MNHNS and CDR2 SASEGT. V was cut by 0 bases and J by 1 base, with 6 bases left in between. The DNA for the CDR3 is TGTGCCAGCAGTGAAGCGGGGCGCCAAGAGACCCAGTACTTC. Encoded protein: CASSEAGRQETQYF.

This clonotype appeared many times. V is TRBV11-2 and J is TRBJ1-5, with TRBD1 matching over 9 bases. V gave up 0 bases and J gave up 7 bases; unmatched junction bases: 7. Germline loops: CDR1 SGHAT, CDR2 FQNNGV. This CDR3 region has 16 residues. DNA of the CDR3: TGTGCCAGCAGCTTAGAAGGACAGGGGAACTTGCAGCCCCAGCATTTT. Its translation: CASSLEGQGNLQPQHF.

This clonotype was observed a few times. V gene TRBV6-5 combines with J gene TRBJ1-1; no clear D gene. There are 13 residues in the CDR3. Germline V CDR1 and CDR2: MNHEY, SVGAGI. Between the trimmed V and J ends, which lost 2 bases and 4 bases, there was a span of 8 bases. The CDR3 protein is CASSYAGSTEAFF. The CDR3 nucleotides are TGTGCCAGCAGTTACGCGGGGAGCACTGAAGCTTTCTTT.

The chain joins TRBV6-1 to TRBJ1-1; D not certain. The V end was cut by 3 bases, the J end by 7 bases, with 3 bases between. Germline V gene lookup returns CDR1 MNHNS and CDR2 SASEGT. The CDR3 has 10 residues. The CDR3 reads CASSDGEAFF. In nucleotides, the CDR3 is TGTGCCAGCAGTGATGGTGAAGCTTTCTTT.

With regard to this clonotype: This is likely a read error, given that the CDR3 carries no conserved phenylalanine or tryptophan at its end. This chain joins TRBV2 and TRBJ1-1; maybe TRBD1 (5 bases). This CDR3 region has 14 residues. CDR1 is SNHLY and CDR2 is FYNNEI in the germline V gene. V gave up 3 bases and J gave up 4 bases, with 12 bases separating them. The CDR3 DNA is TGTGCCAGCAGTGAGGCACAGGTGGGCACTGAAGCTTTCATT. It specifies CASSEAQVGTEAFI.

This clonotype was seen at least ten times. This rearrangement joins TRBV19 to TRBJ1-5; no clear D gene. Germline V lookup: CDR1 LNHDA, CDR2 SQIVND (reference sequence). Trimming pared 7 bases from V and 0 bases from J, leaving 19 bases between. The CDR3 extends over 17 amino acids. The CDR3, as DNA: TGTGCCAGTACCATGGGCATAATTGATAATAGCAATCAGCCCCAGCATTTT. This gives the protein CASTMGIIDNSNQPQHF.

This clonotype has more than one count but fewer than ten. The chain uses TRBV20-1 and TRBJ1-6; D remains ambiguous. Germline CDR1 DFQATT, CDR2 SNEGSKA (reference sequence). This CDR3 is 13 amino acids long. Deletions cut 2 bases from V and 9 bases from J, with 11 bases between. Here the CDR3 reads CSARSAGSSPLHF. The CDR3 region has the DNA TGCAGTGCTAGAAGTGCTGGGAGTTCACCCCTCCACTTT.

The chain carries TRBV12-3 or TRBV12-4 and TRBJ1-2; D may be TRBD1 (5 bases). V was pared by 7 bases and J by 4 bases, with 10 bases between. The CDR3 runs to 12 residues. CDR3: CASMAGAYGYTF. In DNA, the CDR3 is TGTGCCAGCATGGCCGGGGCCTATGGCTACACCTTC.

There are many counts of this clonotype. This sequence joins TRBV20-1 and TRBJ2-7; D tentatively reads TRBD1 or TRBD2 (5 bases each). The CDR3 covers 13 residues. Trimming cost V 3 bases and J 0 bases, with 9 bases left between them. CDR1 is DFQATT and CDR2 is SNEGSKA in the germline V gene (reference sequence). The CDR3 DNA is TGCAGTGCTAGGGTGGGGGTCTCCTACGAGCAGTACTTC. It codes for CSARVGVSYEQYF.

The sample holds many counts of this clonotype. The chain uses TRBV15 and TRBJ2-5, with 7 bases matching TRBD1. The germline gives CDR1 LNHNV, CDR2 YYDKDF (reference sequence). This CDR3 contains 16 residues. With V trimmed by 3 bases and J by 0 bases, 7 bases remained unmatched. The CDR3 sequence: CATSSRQGMDQETQYF. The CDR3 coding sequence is TGTGCCACCAGCAGCAGACAGGGAATGGACCAAGAGACCCAGTACTTC. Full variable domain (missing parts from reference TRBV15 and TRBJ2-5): DAMVIQNPRYQVTQFGKPVTLSCSQTLNHNVMYWYQQKSSQAPKLLFHYYDKDFNNEADTPDNFQSRRPNTSFCFLDIRSPGLGDTAMYLCATSSRQGMDQETQYFGPGTRLLVL.

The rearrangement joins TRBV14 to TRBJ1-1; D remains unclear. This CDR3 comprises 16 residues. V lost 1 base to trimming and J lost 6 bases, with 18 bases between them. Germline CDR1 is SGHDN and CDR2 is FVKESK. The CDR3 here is CASSQGLGRIFPEAFF. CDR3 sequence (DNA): TGTGCCAGCAGCCAAGGCCTCGGGCGTATCTTCCCTGAAGCTTTCTTT.

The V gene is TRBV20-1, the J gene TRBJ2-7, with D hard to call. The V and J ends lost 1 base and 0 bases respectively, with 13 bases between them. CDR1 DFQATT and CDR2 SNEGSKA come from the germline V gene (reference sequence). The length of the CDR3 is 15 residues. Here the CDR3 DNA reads TGCAGTGCTAGAGCGTGGTCCCCGAACTCCTACGAGCAGTACTTC. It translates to CSARAWSPNSYEQYF.

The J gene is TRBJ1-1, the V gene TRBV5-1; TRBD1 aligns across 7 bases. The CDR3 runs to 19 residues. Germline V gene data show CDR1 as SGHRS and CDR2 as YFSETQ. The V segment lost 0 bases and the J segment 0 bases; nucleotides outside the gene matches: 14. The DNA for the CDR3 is TGCGCCAGCAGCTTGGAATCAACAGGGGAGTATAAAATGAACACTGAAGCTTTCTTT. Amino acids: CASSLESTGEYKMNTEAFF.

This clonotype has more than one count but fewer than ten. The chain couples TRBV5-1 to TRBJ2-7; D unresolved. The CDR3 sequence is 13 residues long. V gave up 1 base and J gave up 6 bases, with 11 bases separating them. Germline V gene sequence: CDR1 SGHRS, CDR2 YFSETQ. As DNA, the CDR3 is TGCGCCAGCAGCTTGCGGAGATCAAGCGAGCAGTACTTC. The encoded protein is CASSLRRSSEQYF.

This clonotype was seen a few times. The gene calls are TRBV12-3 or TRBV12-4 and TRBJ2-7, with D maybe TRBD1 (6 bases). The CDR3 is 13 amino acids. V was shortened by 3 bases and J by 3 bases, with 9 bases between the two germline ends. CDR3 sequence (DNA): TGTGCCAGCAGTTTGGGGGACAACTACGAGCAGTACTTC. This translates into CASSLGDNYEQYF.